This TCR beta chain originates from a study of blood T cell repertoires in COVID-19. As for the study in general: The United States, Italy and Spain supplied acute and convalescent COVID-19 samples. From T cells, B-cell-depleted T cells, or PBMCs came the material, which was cDNA or gDNA.

This CDR3 contains 12 residues. V lost 2 bases to trimming and J lost 7 bases, with 8 bases between them. The germline gives CDR1 GTSNPN, CDR2 SVGIG (reference sequence). In the authors' methods: Cell counts per sample came from amplifying reference gene primers. Repertoires were generated with immunoSEQ multiplex PCR, while TCRdb's copy carries only in-frame clones and drops some. The V and J calls and clone size come from that table; D and trimming were worked out from the DNA. The sample lists about 83,000 clones, roughly nine tenths occurring once. The chain employs TRBV30 and TRBJ1-4; no reliable D call. Sequences were obtained from peripheral blood. The sequence came from a woman older than 75 with active or convalescent COVID-19. CDR3 nucleotides: TGTGCCTGGAGTCCCGGTGGTGAAAAACTGTTTTTT. Its protein is CAWSPGGEKLFF. The full variable domain, in which reference TRBV30 and TRBJ1-4 provide the parts outside the CDR3, is SQTIHQWPATLVQPVGSPLSLECTVEGTSNPNLYWYRQAAGRGLQLLFYSVGIGQISSEVPQNLSASRPQDRQFILSSKKLLLSDSGFYLCAWSPGGEKLFFGSGTQLSVL.